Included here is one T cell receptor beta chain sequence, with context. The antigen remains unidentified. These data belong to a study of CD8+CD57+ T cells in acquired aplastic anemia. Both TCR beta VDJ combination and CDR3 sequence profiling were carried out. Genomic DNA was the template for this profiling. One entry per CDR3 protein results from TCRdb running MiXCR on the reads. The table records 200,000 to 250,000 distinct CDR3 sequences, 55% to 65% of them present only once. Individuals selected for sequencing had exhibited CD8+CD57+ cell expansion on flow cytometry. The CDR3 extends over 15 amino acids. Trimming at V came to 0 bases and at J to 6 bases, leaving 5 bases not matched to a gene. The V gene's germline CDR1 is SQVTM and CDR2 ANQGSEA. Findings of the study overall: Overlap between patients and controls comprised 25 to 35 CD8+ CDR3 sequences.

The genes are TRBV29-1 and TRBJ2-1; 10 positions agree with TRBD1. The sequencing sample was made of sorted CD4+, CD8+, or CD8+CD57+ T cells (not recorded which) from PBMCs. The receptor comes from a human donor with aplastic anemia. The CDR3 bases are TGCAGCGTTGAAGACGACAGGGGGCTCATCAATGAGCAGTTCTTC. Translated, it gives CSVEDDRGLINEQFF.